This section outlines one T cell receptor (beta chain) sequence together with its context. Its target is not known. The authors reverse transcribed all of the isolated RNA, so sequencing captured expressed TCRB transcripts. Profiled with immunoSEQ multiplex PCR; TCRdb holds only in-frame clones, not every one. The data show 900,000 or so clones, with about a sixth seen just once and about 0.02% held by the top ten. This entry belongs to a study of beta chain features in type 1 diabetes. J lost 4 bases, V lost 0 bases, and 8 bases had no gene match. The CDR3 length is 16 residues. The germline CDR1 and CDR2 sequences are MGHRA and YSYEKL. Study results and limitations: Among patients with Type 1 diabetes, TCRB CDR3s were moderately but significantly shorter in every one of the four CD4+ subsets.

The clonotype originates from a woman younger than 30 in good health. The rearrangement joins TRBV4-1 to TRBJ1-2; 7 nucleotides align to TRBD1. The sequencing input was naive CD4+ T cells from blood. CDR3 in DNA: TGCGCCAGCAGCCAAGAATTGACAGGGCGAGGCTATGGCTACACCTTC. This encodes CASSQELTGRGYGYTF.